Listed below are T cell receptor beta chains from one sample, sequenced in a study of blood T cell repertoires in COVID-19. Using immunoSEQ multiplex PCR, the repertoire was profiled, and TCRdb retains in-frame clones only, with some absent. Here the sample spans 60,000 to 100,000 clones, roughly 90% being singletons. The sample comprised peripheral blood. All receptors derive from a man in his fifties or sixties with active COVID-19. Both conserved end residues are part of each CDR3. Fields, in order: V gene, CDR3 length, D gene, J gene, clone size, CDR3 protein, CDR3 DNA. A D gene is named only where the DNA matches it firmly. Only part of the rows carry a size: once, few, many, or a class if the clone is expanded.

v_call: TRBV3-1/TRBV3-2
cdr3_length: 16
d_call: -
j_call: TRBJ1-4
clone_size: -
cdr3_aa: CASSQGVIGTHEKLFF
cdr3_nt: TGTGCCAGCAGCCAAGGAGTAATCGGGACACATGAAAAACTGTTTTTT

v_call: TRBV12-3/TRBV12-4
cdr3_length: 13
d_call: TRBD1
j_call: TRBJ1-4
clone_size: -
cdr3_aa: CASRADRGEKLFF
cdr3_nt: TGTGCCAGCAGAGCAGACAGGGGGGAAAAACTGTTTTTT

v_call: TRBV5-8
cdr3_length: 15
d_call: TRBD1
j_call: TRBJ2-1
clone_size: -
cdr3_aa: CASSWSDRDLNEQFF
cdr3_nt: TGTGCCAGCAGCTGGTCAGACAGGGATCTAAATGAGCAGTTCTTC

v_call: TRBV7-2
cdr3_length: 13
d_call: TRBD2
j_call: TRBJ2-7
clone_size: -
cdr3_aa: CASSLGLAVGQYF
cdr3_nt: TGTGCCAGCAGTTTGGGACTAGCGGTGGGGCAGTACTTC

v_call: TRBV7-9
cdr3_length: 19
d_call: TRBD2
j_call: TRBJ2-3
clone_size: -
cdr3_aa: CASSADTGLAGGLTDTQYF
cdr3_nt: TGTGCCAGCAGCGCAGACACAGGACTAGCGGGAGGGCTCACAGATACGCAGTATTTT

v_call: TRBV5-4
cdr3_length: 16
d_call: TRBD2
j_call: TRBJ2-1
clone_size: -
cdr3_aa: CASSPGLAGAGGEQFF
cdr3_nt: TGTGCCAGCAGCCCGGGACTAGCGGGAGCGGGTGGTGAGCAGTTCTTC

v_call: TRBV28
cdr3_length: 14
d_call: -
j_call: TRBJ2-7
clone_size: once
cdr3_aa: CASSLGQPSYEQYF
cdr3_nt: TGTGCCAGCAGTTTGGGGCAGCCCTCCTACGAGCAGTACTTC

v_call: TRBV18
cdr3_length: 14
d_call: -
j_call: TRBJ2-1
clone_size: -
cdr3_aa: CASSPAQGYNEQFF
cdr3_nt: TGTGCCAGCTCACCAGCGCAGGGCTACAATGAGCAGTTCTTC

v_call: TRBV25-1
cdr3_length: 13
d_call: TRBD1
j_call: TRBJ2-7
clone_size: -
cdr3_aa: CASMPLDRDEQYF
cdr3_nt: TGTGCCAGCATGCCCCTTGACAGGGACGAGCAGTACTTC

v_call: TRBV15
cdr3_length: 14
d_call: -
j_call: TRBJ2-7
clone_size: -
cdr3_aa: CATSRDVGNYEQYF
cdr3_nt: TGTGCCACCAGCAGAGATGTCGGGAACTACGAGCAGTACTTC

v_call: TRBV7-8
cdr3_length: 12
d_call: -
j_call: TRBJ1-2
clone_size: -
cdr3_aa: CASSLNRMGYTF
cdr3_nt: TGTGCCAGCAGCTTAAACAGGATGGGCTACACCTTC

v_call: TRBV19
cdr3_length: 14
d_call: TRBD1
j_call: TRBJ1-5
clone_size: -
cdr3_aa: CASSGTGGNQPQHF
cdr3_nt: TGTGCCAGTAGCGGGACAGGGGGGAATCAGCCCCAGCATTTT

v_call: TRBV28
cdr3_length: 18
d_call: TRBD1
j_call: TRBJ1-5
clone_size: -
cdr3_aa: CASSPGQGKGVNNQPQHF
cdr3_nt: TGTGCCAGCAGTCCGGGACAGGGGAAGGGAGTAAACAATCAGCCCCAGCATTTT

v_call: TRBV10-3
cdr3_length: 17
d_call: -
j_call: TRBJ1-5
clone_size: -
cdr3_aa: CAISETLRGYSNQPQHF
cdr3_nt: TGTGCCATCAGTGAGACGCTGCGGGGGTATAGCAATCAGCCCCAGCATTTT

v_call: TRBV18
cdr3_length: 15
d_call: TRBD1
j_call: TRBJ2-1
clone_size: -
cdr3_aa: CASSPTGGSYNEQFF
cdr3_nt: TGTGCCAGCTCACCGACAGGGGGCTCCTACAATGAGCAGTTCTTC

v_call: TRBV28
cdr3_length: 14
d_call: TRBD1
j_call: TRBJ1-1
clone_size: once
cdr3_aa: CASSSGQLNTEAFF
cdr3_nt: TGTGCCAGCAGTTCGGGACAGTTGAACACTGAAGCTTTCTTT

v_call: TRBV19
cdr3_length: 14
d_call: -
j_call: TRBJ1-2
clone_size: -
cdr3_aa: CASSDRGATRGYTF
cdr3_nt: TGTGCCAGTAGTGATAGGGGTGCAACTCGTGGCTACACCTTC

v_call: TRBV4-3
cdr3_length: 16
d_call: -
j_call: TRBJ1-6
clone_size: -
cdr3_aa: CASSLVGISYNSPLHF
cdr3_nt: TGCGCCAGCAGCCTCGTCGGGATCTCCTATAATTCACCCCTCCACTTT

v_call: TRBV1
cdr3_length: 16
d_call: -
j_call: TRBJ2-3
clone_size: -
cdr3_aa: CTSRQHRLAGTDTQYF
cdr3_nt: TGCACCAGCAGGCAGCACCGTCTAGCGGGCACAGATACGCAGTATTTT

v_call: TRBV12-2
cdr3_length: 16
d_call: -
j_call: TRBJ2-2
clone_size: -
cdr3_aa: CASRRKRGADTGELFF
cdr3_nt: TGTGCAAGTCGCCGTAAGCGGGGGGCTGACACCGGGGAGCTGTTTTTT

v_call: TRBV9
cdr3_length: 16
d_call: TRBD2
j_call: TRBJ2-3
clone_size: -
cdr3_aa: CASSVGAGGPMDTQYF
cdr3_nt: TGTGCCAGCAGCGTAGGGGCGGGGGGGCCGATGGATACGCAGTATTTT

v_call: TRBV4-2
cdr3_length: 16
d_call: TRBD2
j_call: TRBJ2-3
clone_size: -
cdr3_aa: CASSLRTSTSTDTQYF
cdr3_nt: TGTGCCAGCAGCCTGAGGACTAGCACTAGCACAGATACGCAGTATTTT

v_call: TRBV11-2
cdr3_length: 16
d_call: TRBD1
j_call: TRBJ2-7
clone_size: -
cdr3_aa: CASSPRGVGQGYEQYF
cdr3_nt: TGTGCCAGCAGCCCAAGAGGGGTTGGACAGGGCTACGAGCAGTACTTC

v_call: TRBV28
cdr3_length: 15
d_call: -
j_call: TRBJ2-3
clone_size: -
cdr3_aa: CASSPPQALTDTQYF
cdr3_nt: TGTGCCAGCAGTCCACCCCAAGCACTCACAGATACGCAGTATTTT

v_call: TRBV5-1
cdr3_length: 15
d_call: -
j_call: TRBJ2-1
clone_size: -
cdr3_aa: CASSLRVVGDNEQFF
cdr3_nt: TGCGCCAGCAGCTTGCGAGTTGTAGGGGACAATGAGCAGTTCTTC

v_call: TRBV5-4
cdr3_length: 15
d_call: -
j_call: TRBJ2-3
clone_size: once
cdr3_aa: CASSLPSTSTDTQYF
cdr3_nt: TGTGCCAGCAGCTTGCCTAGCACAAGCACAGATACGCAGTATTTT

v_call: TRBV15
cdr3_length: 15
d_call: -
j_call: TRBJ1-6
clone_size: -
cdr3_aa: CATSRDRPGYSPLHF
cdr3_nt: TGTGCCACCAGCAGAGATCGCCCAGGATATTCACCCCTCCACTTT

v_call: TRBV5-5
cdr3_length: 16
d_call: TRBD2
j_call: TRBJ2-1
clone_size: -
cdr3_aa: CASSRSLAGGANEQFF
cdr3_nt: TGTGCCAGCAGCCGGTCCCTAGCGGGAGGGGCCAATGAGCAGTTCTTC

v_call: TRBV4-2
cdr3_length: 17
d_call: TRBD2
j_call: TRBJ2-1
clone_size: -
cdr3_aa: CASSQDRTSGSFGEQFF
cdr3_nt: TGTGCCAGCAGCCAAGATCGGACTAGCGGGAGTTTTGGGGAGCAGTTCTTC

v_call: TRBV7-2
cdr3_length: 13
d_call: TRBD1
j_call: TRBJ2-1
clone_size: -
cdr3_aa: CASSLDRAGEQFF
cdr3_nt: TGTGCCAGCAGCCTGGACAGGGCGGGTGAGCAGTTCTTC

v_call: TRBV5-8
cdr3_length: 14
d_call: -
j_call: TRBJ1-2
clone_size: -
cdr3_aa: CASSPGTRGYGYTF
cdr3_nt: TGTGCCAGCAGCCCAGGGACAAGAGGTTATGGCTACACCTTC

v_call: TRBV21-1
cdr3_length: 16
d_call: -
j_call: TRBJ2-1
clone_size: -
cdr3_aa: CASSKAGGRNYNEQFF
cdr3_nt: TGTGCCAGCAGCAAAGCAGGGGGACGTAACTACAATGAGCAGTTCTTC

v_call: TRBV28
cdr3_length: 15
d_call: -
j_call: TRBJ1-2
clone_size: -
cdr3_aa: CASSLTGGQGNGYTF
cdr3_nt: TGTGCCAGCAGTTTAACGGGTGGGCAGGGCAATGGCTACACCTTC

v_call: TRBV5-5
cdr3_length: 12
d_call: -
j_call: TRBJ1-1
clone_size: -
cdr3_aa: CASSLNGEEAFF
cdr3_nt: TGTGCCAGCAGCTTGAACGGTGAAGAAGCTTTCTTT

v_call: TRBV5-4
cdr3_length: 15
d_call: -
j_call: TRBJ1-4
clone_size: -
cdr3_aa: CASSLKQGEDEKLFF
cdr3_nt: TGTGCCAGCAGCTTGAAACAGGGAGAAGATGAAAAACTGTTTTTT

v_call: TRBV28
cdr3_length: 13
d_call: -
j_call: TRBJ2-2
clone_size: -
cdr3_aa: CASSSAGAGELFF
cdr3_nt: TGTGCCAGCAGTTCAGCAGGGGCCGGGGAGCTGTTTTTT

v_call: TRBV28
cdr3_length: 14
d_call: TRBD1
j_call: TRBJ2-7
clone_size: -
cdr3_aa: CASSGRDRGDEQYF
cdr3_nt: TGTGCCTCCTCAGGACGGGACAGGGGTGACGAGCAGTACTTC

v_call: TRBV27
cdr3_length: 14
d_call: TRBD2
j_call: TRBJ2-1
clone_size: -
cdr3_aa: CASRLAGSFNEQFF
cdr3_nt: TGTGCCAGCCGACTAGCGGGATCGTTCAATGAGCAGTTCTTC

v_call: TRBV7-6
cdr3_length: 15
d_call: TRBD1
j_call: TRBJ1-1
clone_size: -
cdr3_aa: CASSLVGQGDTEAFF
cdr3_nt: TGTGCCAGCAGCTTAGTAGGACAGGGAGACACTGAAGCTTTCTTT